These T cell receptor beta chains were read from a single sample in a study of Ad26.COV2.S vaccination and SARS-CoV-2 variants. Clones were read by immunoSEQ multiplex PCR, and TCRdb kept only the in-frame ones, dropping some. Here the sample spans some 190,000 clones, 87% being singletons. Sample: peripheral blood, taken after recovery from COVID-19. Receptor source: a human donor who had recovered from COVID-19. The CDR3 runs from the conserved cysteine through the conserved F or W. The D gene is left open where the match is weak. Clone sizes are given selectively: once, few, many, or a class where the clone is expanded.

abundance: once
d_gene: -
v_gene: TRBV28
j_gene: TRBJ2-7
CDR3aa: CASRGDTYEQYF
CDR3nt: TGTGCCAGCAGGGGGGACACCTACGAGCAGTACTTC

abundance: -
d_gene: TRBD2
v_gene: TRBV5-1
j_gene: TRBJ2-5
CDR3aa: CASSLTSGGEETQYF
CDR3nt: TGCGCCAGCAGCTTGACTAGCGGGGGGGAAGAGACCCAGTACTTC

abundance: -
d_gene: -
v_gene: TRBV2
j_gene: TRBJ1-1
CDR3aa: CASSELMEGLAEAFF
CDR3nt: TGTGCCAGCAGTGAGTTGATGGAGGGGCTTGCTGAAGCTTTCTTT

abundance: -
d_gene: -
v_gene: TRBV19
j_gene: TRBJ1-1
CDR3aa: CASNPGTPNTEAFF
CDR3nt: TGTGCCAGTAACCCCGGGACCCCGAACACTGAAGCTTTCTTT

abundance: -
d_gene: -
v_gene: TRBV11-2
j_gene: TRBJ1-2
CDR3aa: CASSPVTANYGYTF
CDR3nt: TGTGCCAGCAGCCCAGTGACAGCCAACTATGGCTACACCTTC

abundance: -
d_gene: TRBD2
v_gene: TRBV9
j_gene: TRBJ2-7
CDR3aa: CASSVELIGLATSDEQYF
CDR3nt: TGTGCCAGCAGCGTAGAGCTAATAGGACTAGCCACTTCTGACGAGCAGTACTTC

abundance: -
d_gene: -
v_gene: TRBV2
j_gene: TRBJ2-5
CDR3aa: CASKGDLYQETQYF
CDR3nt: TGTGCCAGCAAGGGGGACCTGTACCAAGAGACCCAGTACTTC

abundance: -
d_gene: TRBD2
v_gene: TRBV3-1/TRBV3-2
j_gene: TRBJ2-3
CDR3aa: CASSQGGLAGGGDTQYF
CDR3nt: TGTGCCAGCAGCCAAGGAGGGCTAGCGGGAGGGGGAGATACGCAGTATTTT

abundance: -
d_gene: -
v_gene: TRBV11-1
j_gene: TRBJ2-5
CDR3aa: CASSLAKQGWETQYF
CDR3nt: TGTGCCAGCAGCTTAGCGAAACAGGGATGGGAGACCCAGTACTTC

abundance: -
d_gene: -
v_gene: TRBV7-8
j_gene: TRBJ2-5
CDR3aa: CASSAGYQETQYF
CDR3nt: TGTGCCAGCAGCGCTGGGTACCAAGAGACCCAGTACTTC

abundance: -
d_gene: TRBD2
v_gene: TRBV6-6
j_gene: TRBJ2-7
CDR3aa: CASSYSGTSGEQYF
CDR3nt: TGTGCCAGCAGTTACTCCGGGACTAGCGGGGAGCAGTACTTC

abundance: -
d_gene: TRBD2
v_gene: TRBV4-1
j_gene: TRBJ2-1
CDR3aa: CASSQDPAGFNEQFF
CDR3nt: TGCGCCAGCAGCCAAGATCCAGCGGGGTTCAATGAGCAGTTCTTC

abundance: once
d_gene: TRBD1
v_gene: TRBV12-5
j_gene: TRBJ1-2
CDR3aa: CASGPPPRDSLYGYTF
CDR3nt: TGTGCTAGTGGTCCTCCCCCTCGGGACAGCCTCTATGGCTACACCTTC

abundance: -
d_gene: TRBD2
v_gene: TRBV6-2/TRBV6-3
j_gene: TRBJ2-1
CDR3aa: CASSTGLVPGFF
CDR3nt: TGTGCCAGCAGTACCGGACTAGTCCCCGGGTTCTTC

abundance: -
d_gene: TRBD2
v_gene: TRBV29-1
j_gene: TRBJ2-3
CDR3aa: CSVEDGALAGSDTQYF
CDR3nt: TGCAGCGTTGAAGATGGTGCCCTAGCGGGATCAGATACGCAGTATTTT

abundance: -
d_gene: -
v_gene: TRBV19
j_gene: TRBJ1-6
CDR3aa: CASSIQGFDSPLHF
CDR3nt: TGTGCCAGTAGTATCCAGGGCTTTGATTCACCCCTCCACTTT

abundance: -
d_gene: -
v_gene: TRBV18
j_gene: TRBJ2-2
CDR3aa: CASSPPTGELFF
CDR3nt: TGTGCCAGCTCACCACCAACCGGGGAGCTGTTTTTT

abundance: -
d_gene: -
v_gene: TRBV10-3
j_gene: TRBJ2-5
CDR3aa: CAISGGETQYF
CDR3nt: TGTGCCATCAGTGGTGGGGAGACCCAGTACTTC

abundance: -
d_gene: -
v_gene: TRBV5-4
j_gene: TRBJ2-3
CDR3aa: CASTSGGSTDTQYF
CDR3nt: TGTGCCAGCACCAGCGGAGGGAGCACAGATACGCAGTATTTT

abundance: -
d_gene: TRBD1
v_gene: TRBV6-5
j_gene: TRBJ1-2
CDR3aa: CASRAMTGIYGYTF
CDR3nt: TGTGCCAGCAGGGCCATGACAGGGATCTATGGCTACACCTTC

abundance: -
d_gene: TRBD1
v_gene: TRBV27
j_gene: TRBJ1-4
CDR3aa: CASSQYLGTGFYEKLFF
CDR3nt: TGTGCCAGCAGTCAATACCTCGGGACAGGGTTTTATGAAAAACTGTTTTTT

abundance: -
d_gene: -
v_gene: TRBV11-2
j_gene: TRBJ1-6
CDR3aa: CASTIGGLSNSPLHF
CDR3nt: TGTGCCAGCACTATAGGGGGGCTGTCCAATTCACCCCTCCACTTT

abundance: few
d_gene: -
v_gene: TRBV7-9
j_gene: TRBJ1-6
CDR3aa: CASSFDIGSPLHF
CDR3nt: TGTGCCAGCAGCTTCGATATAGGGTCACCCCTCCACTTT

abundance: -
d_gene: -
v_gene: TRBV13
j_gene: TRBJ1-1
CDR3aa: CASSIWTDYTEAFF
CDR3nt: TGTGCCAGCAGCATCTGGACCGACTACACTGAAGCTTTCTTT

abundance: -
d_gene: -
v_gene: TRBV3-1/TRBV3-2
j_gene: TRBJ1-5
CDR3aa: CASSQARQGQPQHF
CDR3nt: TGTGCCAGCAGCCAGGCCCGACAAGGGCAGCCCCAGCATTTT

abundance: -
d_gene: TRBD1
v_gene: TRBV5-4
j_gene: TRBJ2-7
CDR3aa: CASSLRDSGYEQYF
CDR3nt: TGTGCCAGCAGCTTGAGGGACAGTGGCTACGAGCAGTACTTC

abundance: -
d_gene: TRBD1
v_gene: TRBV10-1
j_gene: TRBJ1-1
CDR3aa: CASSETTGVFTEAFF
CDR3nt: TGCGCCAGCAGTGAAACGACAGGGGTATTCACTGAAGCTTTCTTT

abundance: -
d_gene: -
v_gene: TRBV2
j_gene: TRBJ1-2
CDR3aa: CASSVSDGYTF
CDR3nt: TGTGCCAGCAGTGTCAGCGATGGCTACACCTTC

abundance: -
d_gene: -
v_gene: TRBV7-8
j_gene: TRBJ1-4
CDR3aa: CASSLDRGGDEKLFF
CDR3nt: TGTGCCAGCAGCTTAGATCGGGGAGGGGACGAAAAACTGTTTTTT

abundance: -
d_gene: TRBD2
v_gene: TRBV6-5
j_gene: TRBJ2-1
CDR3aa: CASRQLAGGTVEQFF
CDR3nt: TGTGCCAGCAGACAACTAGCGGGGGGAACGGTTGAGCAGTTCTTC

abundance: -
d_gene: TRBD1
v_gene: TRBV2
j_gene: TRBJ2-3
CDR3aa: CASSEHPIFVGGAVPTDTQYF
CDR3nt: TGTGCCAGCAGTGAACACCCCATCTTCGTAGGGGGCGCCGTGCCCACAGATACGCAGTATTTT